These T cell receptor beta chains were read from a single sample in a study of memory CD4+ T cells and cytomegalovirus serostatus. TCRdb keeps only in-frame clones here, not all; method: immunoSEQ multiplex PCR. The sample contains tens of thousands of clones, about 81% of which appear only once. What was sequenced was memory CD4+ T cells from blood. All receptors come from an adult in good health and CMV-seronegative. CDR3s include the opening cysteine and the closing phenylalanine or tryptophan. D genes are given only for firm matches. The listing skips clone size in some rows; elsewhere it reads once, few, many or a size class.

v_call: TRBV6-1
j_call: TRBJ1-2
clone_size: .
d_call: .
cdr3_aa: CASSEGTDFYGYTF
cdr3_nt: TGTGCCAGCAGTGAAGGTACGGATTTCTATGGCTACACCTTC

v_call: TRBV10-3
j_call: TRBJ2-1
clone_size: .
d_call: .
cdr3_aa: CAISEAGAIEQFF
cdr3_nt: TGTGCCATCAGTGAAGCCGGGGCCATTGAGCAGTTCTTC

v_call: TRBV19
j_call: TRBJ1-1
clone_size: .
d_call: .
cdr3_aa: CASSNNPPRTEAFF
cdr3_nt: TGTGCCAGTAGTAATAATCCCCCCCGCACTGAAGCTTTCTTT

v_call: TRBV11-2
j_call: TRBJ2-7
clone_size: few
d_call: .
cdr3_aa: CASSFSEGMTGSPYEQYF
cdr3_nt: TGTGCCAGCAGCTTTTCGGAAGGGATGACAGGAAGTCCCTACGAGCAGTACTTC

v_call: TRBV7-2
j_call: TRBJ2-2
clone_size: .
d_call: .
cdr3_aa: CASSFGNTGELFF
cdr3_nt: TGTGCCAGCAGCTTCGGGAACACCGGGGAGCTGTTTTTT

v_call: TRBV1
j_call: TRBJ1-2
clone_size: .
d_call: .
cdr3_aa: CTSSQDRARVVYGYTF
cdr3_nt: TGCACCAGCAGCCAAGATCGGGCCAGGGTTGTCTATGGCTACACCTTC

v_call: TRBV7-9
j_call: TRBJ1-4
clone_size: .
d_call: .
cdr3_aa: CASSLVGPSGKLFF
cdr3_nt: TGTGCCAGCAGCTTAGTGGGCCCTTCCGGAAAACTGTTTTTT

v_call: TRBV13
j_call: TRBJ2-2
clone_size: once
d_call: TRBD2
cdr3_aa: CASSPSIPAGVPGELFF
cdr3_nt: TGTGCCAGCAGCCCCTCGATTCCAGCGGGAGTCCCCGGGGAGCTGTTTTTT

v_call: TRBV7-8
j_call: TRBJ2-1
clone_size: .
d_call: TRBD2
cdr3_aa: CASSLLAGGRNEQFF
cdr3_nt: TGTGCCAGCAGCCTACTAGCGGGAGGGCGCAATGAGCAGTTCTTC

v_call: TRBV7-2
j_call: TRBJ1-5
clone_size: .
d_call: .
cdr3_aa: CASSLVLGGIQPQHF
cdr3_nt: TGTGCCAGCAGCTTAGTTTTGGGGGGTATTCAGCCCCAGCATTTT

v_call: TRBV6-1
j_call: TRBJ2-3
clone_size: .
d_call: .
cdr3_aa: CASSEMGVTDTQYF
cdr3_nt: TGTGCCAGCAGTGAAATGGGGGTCACAGATACGCAGTATTTT

v_call: TRBV11-2
j_call: TRBJ1-2
clone_size: few
d_call: TRBD1
cdr3_aa: CASSILTGDYGYTF
cdr3_nt: TGTGCCAGCAGCATACTAACAGGGGACTATGGCTACACCTTC

v_call: TRBV5-6
j_call: TRBJ1-1
clone_size: .
d_call: .
cdr3_aa: CASSLPIMNTEAFF
cdr3_nt: TGTGCCAGCAGCTTACCTATAATGAACACTGAAGCTTTCTTT

v_call: TRBV27
j_call: TRBJ1-4
clone_size: .
d_call: .
cdr3_aa: CASSLMRAPNEKLFF
cdr3_nt: TGTGCCAGCAGTTTAATGAGGGCTCCCAATGAAAAACTGTTTTTT

v_call: TRBV9
j_call: TRBJ1-5
clone_size: .
d_call: .
cdr3_aa: CASSAHRLGIPQHF
cdr3_nt: TGTGCCAGCAGCGCACACCGTCTGGGTATCCCCCAGCATTTT

v_call: TRBV4-1
j_call: TRBJ1-1
clone_size: .
d_call: .
cdr3_aa: CASSLEGGVWNTEAFF
cdr3_nt: TGCGCCAGCAGTCTAGAGGGGGGGGTATGGAACACTGAAGCTTTCTTT

v_call: TRBV14
j_call: TRBJ2-4
clone_size: .
d_call: TRBD1
cdr3_aa: CASSQGQGGGHIQYF
cdr3_nt: TGTGCCAGCAGCCAAGGACAGGGGGGAGGACACATTCAGTACTTC

v_call: TRBV7-7
j_call: TRBJ2-5
clone_size: .
d_call: .
cdr3_aa: CASSSDTGRETQYF
cdr3_nt: TGTGCCAGCAGCTCTGACACCGGTCGGGAGACCCAGTACTTC

v_call: TRBV28
j_call: TRBJ2-6
clone_size: .
d_call: .
cdr3_aa: CASSFSGANVLTF
cdr3_nt: TGTGCCAGCAGTTTCTCCGGGGCCAACGTCCTGACTTTC